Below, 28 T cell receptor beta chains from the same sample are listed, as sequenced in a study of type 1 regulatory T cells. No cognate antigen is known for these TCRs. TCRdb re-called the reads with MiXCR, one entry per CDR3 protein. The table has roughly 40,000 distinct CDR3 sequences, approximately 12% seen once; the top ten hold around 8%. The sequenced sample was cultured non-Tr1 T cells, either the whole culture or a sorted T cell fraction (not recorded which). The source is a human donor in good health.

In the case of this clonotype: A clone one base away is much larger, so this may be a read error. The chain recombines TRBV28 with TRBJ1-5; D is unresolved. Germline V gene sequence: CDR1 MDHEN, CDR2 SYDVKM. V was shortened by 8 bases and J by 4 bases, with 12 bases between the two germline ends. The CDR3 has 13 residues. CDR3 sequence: CASQASKNQPQHF. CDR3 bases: TGTGCCAGCCAAGCTAGTAAGAATCAGCCCCAGCATTTT.

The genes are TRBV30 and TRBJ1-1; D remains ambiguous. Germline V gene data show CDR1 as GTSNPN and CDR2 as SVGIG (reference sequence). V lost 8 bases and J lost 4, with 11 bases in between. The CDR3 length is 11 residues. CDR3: CAQSGSTEAFF. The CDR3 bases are TGTGCCCAAAGCGGTTCCACTGAAGCTTTCTTT.

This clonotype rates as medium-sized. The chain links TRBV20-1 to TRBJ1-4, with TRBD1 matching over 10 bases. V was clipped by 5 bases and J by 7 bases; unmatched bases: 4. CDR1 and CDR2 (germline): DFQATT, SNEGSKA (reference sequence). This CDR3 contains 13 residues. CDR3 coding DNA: TGCAGTGCTTGGACAGGGGGAGGTGAAAAACTGTTTTTT. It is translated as CSAWTGGGEKLFF.

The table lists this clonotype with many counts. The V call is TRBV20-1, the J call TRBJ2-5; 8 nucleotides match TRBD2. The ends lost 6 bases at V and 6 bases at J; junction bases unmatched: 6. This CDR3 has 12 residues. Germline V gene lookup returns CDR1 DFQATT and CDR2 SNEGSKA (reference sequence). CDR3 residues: CSALRLAKTQYF. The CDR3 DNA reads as TGCAGTGCGCTACGACTAGCGAAGACCCAGTACTTC.

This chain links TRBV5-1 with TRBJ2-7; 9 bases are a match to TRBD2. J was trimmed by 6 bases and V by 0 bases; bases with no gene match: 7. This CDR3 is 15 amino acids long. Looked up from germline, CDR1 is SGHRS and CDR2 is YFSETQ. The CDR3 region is CASSLAAGGTSEQYF. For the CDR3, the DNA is TGCGCCAGCAGCTTGGCCGCGGGAGGGACCTCCGAGCAGTACTTC.

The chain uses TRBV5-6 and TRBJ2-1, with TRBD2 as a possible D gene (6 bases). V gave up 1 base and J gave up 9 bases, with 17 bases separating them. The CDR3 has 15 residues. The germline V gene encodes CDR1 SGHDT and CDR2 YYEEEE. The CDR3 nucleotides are TGTGCCAGCAGCTTGTTTAGACTAGGGAAGACTGAGCAGTTCTTC. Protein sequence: CASSLFRLGKTEQFF.

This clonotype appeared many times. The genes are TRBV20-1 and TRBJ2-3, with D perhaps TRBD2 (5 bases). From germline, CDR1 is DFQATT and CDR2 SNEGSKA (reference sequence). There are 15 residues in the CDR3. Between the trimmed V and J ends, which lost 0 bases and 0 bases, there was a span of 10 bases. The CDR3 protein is CSAREEAVSTDTQYF. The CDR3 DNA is TGCAGTGCTAGAGAGGAGGCGGTGAGCACAGATACGCAGTATTTT.

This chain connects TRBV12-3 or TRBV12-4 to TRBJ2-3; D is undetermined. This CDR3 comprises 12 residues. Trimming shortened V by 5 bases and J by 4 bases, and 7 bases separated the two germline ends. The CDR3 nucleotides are TGTGCCAGCAGTCTGCAGGCAGATACGCAGTATTTT. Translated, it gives CASSLQADTQYF.

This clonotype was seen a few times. CDR3 loop: CASSRASGSYNEQFF. In DNA form, the CDR3 reads TGTGCCAGCAGCCGAGCTAGCGGGAGTTACAATGAGCAGTTCTTC. The J gene is TRBJ2-1, the V gene TRBV7-3; 10 nucleotides match TRBD2. The CDR3 spans 15 residues. Germline V gene data show CDR1 as SGHTA and CDR2 as FQGTGA. V shed 5 bases and J 4 bases; nucleotides not matched to a gene: 5.

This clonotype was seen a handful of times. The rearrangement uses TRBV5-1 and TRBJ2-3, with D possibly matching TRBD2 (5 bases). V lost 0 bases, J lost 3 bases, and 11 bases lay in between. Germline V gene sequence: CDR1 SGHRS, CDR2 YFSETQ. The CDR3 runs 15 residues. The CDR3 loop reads CASSLGQPGTDTQYF. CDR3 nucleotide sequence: TGCGCCAGCAGCTTGGGCCAGCCGGGAACAGATACGCAGTATTTT.

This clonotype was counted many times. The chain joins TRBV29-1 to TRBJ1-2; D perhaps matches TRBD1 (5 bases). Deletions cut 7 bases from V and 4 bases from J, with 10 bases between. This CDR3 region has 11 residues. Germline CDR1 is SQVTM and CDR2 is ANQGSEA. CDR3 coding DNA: TGCAGCGCAGGGATGGGCTATGGCTACACCTTC. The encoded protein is CSAGMGYGYTF.

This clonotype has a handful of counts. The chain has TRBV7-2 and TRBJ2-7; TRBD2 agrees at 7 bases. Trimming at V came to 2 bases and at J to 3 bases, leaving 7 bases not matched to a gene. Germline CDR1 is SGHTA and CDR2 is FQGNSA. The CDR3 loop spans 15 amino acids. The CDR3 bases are TGTGCCAGCAGCTTATTAAGCGGGACCATCTACGAGCAGTACTTC. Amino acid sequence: CASSLLSGTIYEQYF.

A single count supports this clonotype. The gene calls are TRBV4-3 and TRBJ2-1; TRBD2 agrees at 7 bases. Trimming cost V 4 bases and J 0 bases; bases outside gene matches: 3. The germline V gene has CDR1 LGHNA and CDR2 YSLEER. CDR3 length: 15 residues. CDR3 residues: CASSLGTNSYNEQFF. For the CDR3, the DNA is TGCGCCAGCAGCCTCGGGACTAACTCCTACAATGAGCAGTTCTTC.

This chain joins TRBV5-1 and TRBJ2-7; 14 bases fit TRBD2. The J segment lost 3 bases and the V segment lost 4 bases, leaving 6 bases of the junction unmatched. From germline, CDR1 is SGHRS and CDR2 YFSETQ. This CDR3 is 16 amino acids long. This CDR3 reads CASSPGGTSGSYEQYF. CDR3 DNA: TGCGCCAGCAGCCCGGGAGGGACTAGCGGGAGCTACGAGCAGTACTTC.

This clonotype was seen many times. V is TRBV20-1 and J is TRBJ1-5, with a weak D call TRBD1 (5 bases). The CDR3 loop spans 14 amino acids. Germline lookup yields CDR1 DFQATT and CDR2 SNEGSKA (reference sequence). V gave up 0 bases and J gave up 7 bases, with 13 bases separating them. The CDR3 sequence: CSARDGRVGQPQHF. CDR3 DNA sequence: TGCAGTGCTAGAGATGGCAGGGTCGGGCAGCCCCAGCATTTT.

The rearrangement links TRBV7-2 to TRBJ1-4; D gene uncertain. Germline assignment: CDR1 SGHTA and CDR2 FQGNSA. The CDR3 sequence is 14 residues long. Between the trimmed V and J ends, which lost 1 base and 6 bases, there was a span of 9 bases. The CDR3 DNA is TGTGCCAGCAGCTTAGTCCCTGCGGATGAAAAACTGTTTTTT. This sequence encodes CASSLVPADEKLFF.

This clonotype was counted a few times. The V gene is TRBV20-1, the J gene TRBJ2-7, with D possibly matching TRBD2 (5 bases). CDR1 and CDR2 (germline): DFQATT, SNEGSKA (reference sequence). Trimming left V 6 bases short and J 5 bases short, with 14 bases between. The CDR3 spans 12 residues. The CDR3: CSALHLGDEQYF. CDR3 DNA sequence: TGCAGTGCCCTGCACCTCGGGGACGAGCAGTACTTC.

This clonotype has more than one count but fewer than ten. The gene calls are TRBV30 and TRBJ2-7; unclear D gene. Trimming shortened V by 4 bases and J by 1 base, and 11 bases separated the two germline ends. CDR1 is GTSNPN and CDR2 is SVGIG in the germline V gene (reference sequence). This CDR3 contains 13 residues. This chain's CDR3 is CAWTPRVSYEQYF. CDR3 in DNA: TGTGCCTGGACTCCCAGAGTATCCTACGAGCAGTACTTC.

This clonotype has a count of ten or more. The CDR3 region has the DNA TGTGCCAGCAGCCCGGACAGGACGAACTACGAGCAGTACTTC. Residues: CASSPDRTNYEQYF. The rearrangement uses TRBV5-6 and TRBJ2-7; 7 bases fit TRBD1. Germline values: CDR1 SGHDT, CDR2 YYEEEE. The CDR3 has 14 amino acids. The V and J ends lost 4 bases and 3 bases, in that order; junction bases with no gene match: 7.

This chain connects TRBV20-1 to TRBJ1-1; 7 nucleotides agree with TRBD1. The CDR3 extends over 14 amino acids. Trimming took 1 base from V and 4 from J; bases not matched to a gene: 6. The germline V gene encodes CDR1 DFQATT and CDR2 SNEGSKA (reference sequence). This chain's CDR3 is CSARALTGSTEAFF. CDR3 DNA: TGCAGTGCTAGAGCCCTGACAGGGAGCACTGAAGCTTTCTTT.

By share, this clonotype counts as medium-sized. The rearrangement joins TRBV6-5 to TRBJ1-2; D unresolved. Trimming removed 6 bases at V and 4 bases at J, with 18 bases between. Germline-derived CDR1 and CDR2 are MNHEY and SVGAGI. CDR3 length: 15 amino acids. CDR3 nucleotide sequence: TGTGCCAGCAGCCCCCAGGACGGAGGATTCTATGGCTACACCTTC. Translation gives CASSPQDGGFYGYTF.

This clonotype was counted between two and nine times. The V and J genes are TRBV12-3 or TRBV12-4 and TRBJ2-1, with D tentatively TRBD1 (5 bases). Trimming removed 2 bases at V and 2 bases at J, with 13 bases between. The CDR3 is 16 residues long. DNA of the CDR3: TGTGCCAGCAGTTTAAAATGGACACCTCCCTACAATGAGCAGTTCTTC. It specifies CASSLKWTPPYNEQFF.

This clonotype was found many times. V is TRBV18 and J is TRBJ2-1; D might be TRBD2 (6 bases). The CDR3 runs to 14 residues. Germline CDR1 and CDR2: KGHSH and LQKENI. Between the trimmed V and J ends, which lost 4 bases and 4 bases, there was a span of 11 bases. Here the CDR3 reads CASSQERVYNEQFF. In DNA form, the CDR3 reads TGTGCCAGCTCACAAGAGCGGGTTTACAATGAGCAGTTCTTC. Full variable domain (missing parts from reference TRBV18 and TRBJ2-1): NAGVMQNPRHLVRRRGQEARLRCSPMKGHSHVYWYRQLPEEGLKFMVYLQKENIIDESGMPKERFSAEFPKEGPSILRIQQVVRGDSAAYFCASSQERVYNEQFFGPGTRLTVL.

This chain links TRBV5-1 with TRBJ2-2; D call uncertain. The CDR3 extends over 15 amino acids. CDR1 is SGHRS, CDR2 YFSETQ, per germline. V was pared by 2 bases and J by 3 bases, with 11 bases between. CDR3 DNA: TGCGCCAGCAGCTTAAACAGCCCCGACACCGGGGAGCTGTTTTTT. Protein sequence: CASSLNSPDTGELFF.

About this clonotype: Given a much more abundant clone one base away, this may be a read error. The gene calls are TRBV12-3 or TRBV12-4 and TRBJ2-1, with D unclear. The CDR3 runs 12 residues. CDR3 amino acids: CASSFRLGEKLF. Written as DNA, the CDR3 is TGTGCCAGCAGTTTTCGTCTAGGAGAAAAGCTCTTC.

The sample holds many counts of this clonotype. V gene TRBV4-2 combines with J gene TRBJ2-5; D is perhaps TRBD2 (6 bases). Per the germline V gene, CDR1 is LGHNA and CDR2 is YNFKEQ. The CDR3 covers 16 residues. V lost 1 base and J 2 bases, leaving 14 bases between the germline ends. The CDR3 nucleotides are TGTGCCAGCAGCCAAGTATCGGCTAGCGCGCAAGAGACCCAGTACTTC. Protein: CASSQVSASAQETQYF.

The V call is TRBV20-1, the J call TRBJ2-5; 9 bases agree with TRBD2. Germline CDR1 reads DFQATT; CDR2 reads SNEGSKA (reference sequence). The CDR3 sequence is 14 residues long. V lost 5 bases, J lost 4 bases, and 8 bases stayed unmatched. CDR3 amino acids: CSAHLAGVGETQYF. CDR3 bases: TGCAGTGCTCATTTAGCGGGAGTAGGAGAGACCCAGTACTTC.

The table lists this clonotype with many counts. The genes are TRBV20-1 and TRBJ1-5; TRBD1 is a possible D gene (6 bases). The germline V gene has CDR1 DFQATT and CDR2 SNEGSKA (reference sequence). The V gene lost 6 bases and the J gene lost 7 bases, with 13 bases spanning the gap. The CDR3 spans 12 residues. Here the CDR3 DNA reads TGCAGTGCCAACAAGGGGGACCAGCCCCAGCATTTT. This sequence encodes CSANKGDQPQHF.